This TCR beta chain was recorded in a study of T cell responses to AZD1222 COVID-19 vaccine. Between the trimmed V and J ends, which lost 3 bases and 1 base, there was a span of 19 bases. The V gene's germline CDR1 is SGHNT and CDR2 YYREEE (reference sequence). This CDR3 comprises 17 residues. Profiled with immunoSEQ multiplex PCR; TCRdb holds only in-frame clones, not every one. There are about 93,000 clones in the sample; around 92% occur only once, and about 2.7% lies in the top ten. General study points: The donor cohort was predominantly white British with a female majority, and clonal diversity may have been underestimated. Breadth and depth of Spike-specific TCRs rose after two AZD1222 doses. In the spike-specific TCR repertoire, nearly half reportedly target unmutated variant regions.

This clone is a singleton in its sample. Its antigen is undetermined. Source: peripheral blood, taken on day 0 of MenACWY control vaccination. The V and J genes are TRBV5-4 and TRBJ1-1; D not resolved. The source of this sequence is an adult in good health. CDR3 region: CASSSPGVGLGNTEAFF. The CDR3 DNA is TGTGCCAGCAGCTCCCCCGGGGTCGGCCTCGGGAACACTGAAGCTTTCTTT.